This TCR beta chain was recorded in a study of blood T cell repertoires in COVID-19. Study-level background: Samples taken during acute and convalescent COVID-19 were collected in the United States, Italy and Spain. Sample material is recorded as cDNA or gDNA derived from T cells, B-cell-depleted T cells, or PBMCs.

This clone was recorded a few times. The ends were cut back, 0 bases at V and 2 bases at J, with 9 bases in the middle. The germline gives CDR1 SGHTA, CDR2 FQGTGA. This CDR3 is built from 15 residues. How the authors handled the data: The authors estimated nucleated cell counts from reference gene primer amplification. Here immunoSEQ multiplex PCR was the method, and the copy in TCRdb shows in-frame clones only, minus some. Clone size and the V and J calls come from that table; the DNA yielded D and trimming. The table includes about 240,000 clones, 82% detected once. This TCR came from a woman in her sixties or seventies with active or convalescent COVID-19. J is TRBJ2-3 and V is TRBV7-3, with D perhaps matching TRBD2 (5 bases). Sequencing used peripheral blood. The CDR3 sequence: CASSLTAGPTDTQYF. CDR3 DNA sequence: TGTGCCAGCAGCTTAACTGCGGGTCCCACAGATACGCAGTATTTT.